The rows below give T cell receptor beta chains drawn from one sample of a study of blood T cell repertoires in COVID-19. Clones were sequenced by immunoSEQ multiplex PCR, and TCRdb holds only the in-frame ones, with some missing. The repertoire holds around 260,000 clones, with approximately 86% as singletons. Sequenced input: peripheral blood. These receptors all stem from a young man with active or convalescent COVID-19. Both conserved end residues are part of each CDR3. The D gene is left open where the match is weak. Rows may omit the clone size; those that give it use once, few, many or a size class.

V: TRBV28
J: TRBJ2-2
size: -
length: 17
D: TRBD2
CDR3: CASSLDPLAGHTGELFF
DNA: TGTGCCAGCAGTTTGGACCCACTAGCGGGGCACACCGGGGAGCTGTTTTTT

V: TRBV7-3
J: TRBJ2-3
size: -
length: 15
D: -
CDR3: CASSLTGIFTDTQYF
DNA: TGTGCCAGCAGCTTAACCGGGATCTTCACAGATACGCAGTATTTT

V: TRBV10-2
J: TRBJ2-2
size: -
length: 14
D: -
CDR3: CASRMGGNTGELFF
DNA: TGCGCCAGCAGGATGGGGGGGAACACCGGGGAGCTGTTTTTT

V: TRBV4-3
J: TRBJ2-5
size: -
length: 13
D: TRBD1
CDR3: CASSARDRETQYF
DNA: TGCGCCAGCAGCGCCCGGGACAGGGAGACCCAGTACTTC

V: TRBV29-1
J: TRBJ1-1
size: -
length: 14
D: -
CDR3: CSIHWGTPNTEAFF
DNA: TGCAGCATCCACTGGGGGACACCAAACACTGAAGCTTTCTTT

V: TRBV28
J: TRBJ2-7
size: once
length: 14
D: -
CDR3: CASSFNSPGYEQYF
DNA: TGTGCCAGCAGTTTTAATTCGCCCGGGTACGAGCAGTACTTC

V: TRBV15
J: TRBJ2-3
size: -
length: 16
D: TRBD2
CDR3: CATSRDRGRRSDTQYF
DNA: TGTGCCACCAGCAGAGATCGCGGGAGGAGATCAGATACGCAGTATTTT

V: TRBV6-6
J: TRBJ2-1
size: -
length: 17
D: TRBD2
CDR3: CASSRRTSGRGVNEQFF
DNA: TGTGCCAGCAGTCGACGGACTAGCGGGAGGGGGGTAAATGAGCAGTTCTTC

V: TRBV3-1/TRBV3-2
J: TRBJ2-5
size: -
length: 16
D: -
CDR3: CASSQDRAFQGETQYF
DNA: TGTGCCAGCAGCCAAGATAGGGCATTCCAGGGGGAGACCCAGTACTTC

V: TRBV11-3
J: TRBJ2-1
size: -
length: 19
D: -
CDR3: CASSLRSPRIYSSYNEQFF
DNA: TGTGCCAGCAGCTTAAGATCACCCAGGATTTATAGCTCCTACAATGAGCAGTTCTTC

V: TRBV3-1/TRBV3-2
J: TRBJ2-1
size: -
length: 16
D: -
CDR3: CASSQEGGGAYNEQFF
DNA: TGTGCCAGCAGCCAAGAAGGAGGGGGCGCCTACAATGAGCAGTTCTTC

V: TRBV5-1
J: TRBJ2-7
size: -
length: 15
D: TRBD2
CDR3: CASSLEPAGGYEQYF
DNA: TGCGCCAGCAGCTTGGAGCCAGCGGGGGGATACGAGCAGTACTTC

V: TRBV3-1/TRBV3-2
J: TRBJ1-6
size: -
length: 18
D: -
CDR3: CASSQSSGSEFYVSPLHF
DNA: TGTGCCAGCAGCCAAAGCTCGGGGTCCGAATTTTATGTTTCACCCCTCCACTTT

V: TRBV6-4
J: TRBJ2-3
size: -
length: 14
D: -
CDR3: CASRLSPSTDTQYF
DNA: TGTGCCAGCAGGCTTAGTCCTAGCACAGATACGCAGTATTTT

V: TRBV2
J: TRBJ1-2
size: -
length: 13
D: TRBD1
CDR3: CATRTGGYLGYTF
DNA: TGTGCCACTAGGACAGGGGGGTATTTGGGCTACACCTTC